A selection of T cell receptor beta chains follows, all from one sample in a study of graft-versus-host responses after intestinal transplantation. Which antigens these TCRs recognize remains unknown. The assay was immunoSEQ multiplex PCR, and TCRdb's table has in-frame clones only and misses some. The sample lists about 120,000 clones, 85% to 95% occurring once. The sequences come from unstimulated CD8+ T cells sorted from spleen or lymph node cells, collected before intestinal transplant. These receptors all come from a human donor who received an intestinal transplant. Each CDR3 is given with its conserved first and last residue. The D gene is left open where the match is weak. Clone size is shown for a subset of rows, as once, few, many or a class of expanded clone.

D gene | clone size | J gene | V gene | CDR3 DNA | CDR3 protein
. | . | TRBJ2-1 | TRBV9 | TGTGCCAGCAGCGTAGGACTGAGAATCGGTGAAAGCTCCTACAATGAGCAGTTCTTC | CASSVGLRIGESSYNEQFF
. | . | TRBJ2-1 | TRBV7-6 | TGTGCCAGCTCCCAGATTGACAATGAGCAGTTCTTC | CASSQIDNEQFF
TRBD1 | . | TRBJ1-2 | TRBV2 | TGTGCCAGCAGCGAAGGGACAGCCTATGGCTACACCTTC | CASSEGTAYGYTF
TRBD1 | . | TRBJ1-2 | TRBV7-2 | TGTGCCAGCAGCTCCGGGACAGGGTCTGGCTACACCTTC | CASSSGTGSGYTF
. | once | TRBJ2-7 | TRBV5-6 | TGTGCCAGCAGCGAACTAACCTACGAGCAGTACTTC | CASSELTYEQYF
TRBD2 | . | TRBJ2-7 | TRBV4-3 | TGCGCCAGCAGCCAGGATACTAGCGGGAGCTACGAGCAGTACTTC | CASSQDTSGSYEQYF
. | . | TRBJ2-5 | TRBV27 | TGTGCCAGCAGCTGGGGGGGGGCGAAGACCCAGTACTTC | CASSWGGAKTQYF
TRBD2 | . | TRBJ2-7 | TRBV7-2 | TGTGCCAGCAGCTTACTAGCGGTCCTGAACGAGCAGTACTTC | CASSLLAVLNEQYF
. | once | TRBJ2-4 | TRBV27 | TGTGCCAGCAGTTCCCGGGGAGGCAAAAACATTCAGTACTTC | CASSSRGGKNIQYF
. | . | TRBJ1-1 | TRBV5-1 | TGCGCCAGCAGCTCGGACGGATTGAACACTGAAGCTTTCTTT | CASSSDGLNTEAFF
TRBD2 | . | TRBJ2-1 | TRBV9 | TGTGCCAGCAGCGCATCGCCGGGACTAGCCTATGAGCAGTTCTTC | CASSASPGLAYEQFF
TRBD1 | . | TRBJ2-7 | TRBV5-1 | TGCGCCAGCAGCTCAAACCTCGGGACAGGGGGCAACGAGCAGTACTTC | CASSSNLGTGGNEQYF
. | . | TRBJ2-7 | TRBV5-5 | TGTGCCAGCAGCTCCTCCGAGCTTCTGAACGAGCAGTACTTC | CASSSSELLNEQYF
TRBD2 | once | TRBJ2-1 | TRBV4-1 | TGCGCCAGCAGCCAAGATCGGGCTAGCGGCTCCTACAATGAGCAGTTCTTC | CASSQDRASGSYNEQFF
. | once | TRBJ2-7 | TRBV9 | TGTGCCAGCAGCGGACCTGGGGGGGCCTCCTACGAGCAGTACTTC | CASSGPGGASYEQYF
. | . | TRBJ2-7 | TRBV9 | TGTGCCAGCAGCCCTCGGGACTGGGACCCCTCCTACGAGCAGTACTTC | CASSPRDWDPSYEQYF
TRBD2 | once | TRBJ2-2 | TRBV27 | TGTGCCAGCAGTTTGGCCAGCGGGACTCCGAACACCGGGGAGCTGTTTTTT | CASSLASGTPNTGELFF
. | . | TRBJ1-1 | TRBV28 | TGTGCCAGCAGTTTAGGTCCGGGGTTAGGCACTGAAGCTTTCTTT | CASSLGPGLGTEAFF
. | . | TRBJ2-3 | TRBV28 | TGTGCCGGTTGGGGAACAGATACGCAGTATTTT | CAGWGTDTQYF
. | . | TRBJ2-7 | TRBV4-3 | TGCGCCAGCAGCCAAGATTCGGGGAGGTCCTACGAGCAGTACTTC | CASSQDSGRSYEQYF
TRBD2 | . | TRBJ2-3 | TRBV19 | TGTGCCAGTAGTATCACTAGCGGGACAGATACGCAGTATTTT | CASSITSGTDTQYF
. | . | TRBJ1-1 | TRBV6-5 | TGTGCCAGCAGTTGGTATTCTTTGGGAGATACTGAAGCTTTCTTT | CASSWYSLGDTEAFF
. | . | TRBJ2-2 | TRBV27 | TGTGCCAGCAGTTTTTTGCGTGTGACTAGGGACACCGGGGAGCTGTTTTTT | CASSFLRVTRDTGELFF
. | . | TRBJ1-5 | TRBV9 | TGTGCCAGCAGCGAGGGGGGCCATCAAAATCAGCCCCAGCATTTT | CASSEGGHQNQPQHF
. | . | TRBJ1-2 | TRBV30 | TGTGCCTGGAGTGTACGGCCTCGGACAGTGGGGGGCTACACCTTC | CAWSVRPRTVGGYTF
. | once | TRBJ1-1 | TRBV27 | TGTGCCAAGGCACGGGACACAGAGCCGAACACTGAAGCTTTCTTT | CAKARDTEPNTEAFF
TRBD1 | . | TRBJ1-3 | TRBV7-2 | TGTGCCAGCAGCTTCGACGACAGGGACCACTCTGGAAACACCATATATTTT | CASSFDDRDHSGNTIYF
. | . | TRBJ2-7 | TRBV5-1 | TGCGCCAGCAGCTTGGCCGCAACAGGGCTACCCTACGAGCAGTACTTC | CASSLAATGLPYEQYF
. | . | TRBJ1-2 | TRBV7-9 | TGTGCCAGCAGCCGTCCGGGGCAGGGGAACTATGGCTACACCTTC | CASSRPGQGNYGYTF
TRBD1 | . | TRBJ1-1 | TRBV19 | TGTGCCAGCCTTCCAGGGGGCGCCGACACTGAAGCTTTCTTT | CASLPGGADTEAFF
. | . | TRBJ2-5 | TRBV7-3 | TGTGCCAGCAGCTTAACTGGCGGACAAGAGACCCAGTACTTC | CASSLTGGQETQYF
. | . | TRBJ1-6 | TRBV5-4 | TGTGCCAGCAACGCAGCTTTTAATTCACCCCTCCACTTT | CASNAAFNSPLHF
TRBD2 | . | TRBJ2-1 | TRBV6-5 | TGTGCCAGCAGTCCCGGGAGGGAAAACAATGAGCAGTTCTTC | CASSPGRENNEQFF
. | . | TRBJ2-7 | TRBV28 | TGTGCCAGCAGTTTACGGCTAGCGACCTACGAGCAGTACTTC | CASSLRLATYEQYF
TRBD2 | . | TRBJ2-1 | TRBV4-1 | TGCGCCAGCAGCCAAGGTAAAATTGGAGCGGGAGGAAGATACAGGGAGCAGTTCTTC | CASSQGKIGAGGRYREQFF
TRBD1 | once | TRBJ2-7 | TRBV10-2 | TGCGCCAGCAGTGGGACAGGGAAAGACTGGCACGAGCAGTACTTC | CASSGTGKDWHEQYF
TRBD2 | . | TRBJ2-1 | TRBV7-8 | TGTGCCAGCAGCCCTCTAGCGGGAGAGTTAAGTGAGCAGTTCTTC | CASSPLAGELSEQFF
TRBD1 | once | TRBJ1-2 | TRBV7-9 | TGTGCCAGCAGCGGGGGGACAGGAATCTTCCTCTATGGCTACACCTTC | CASSGGTGIFLYGYTF
TRBD1 | . | TRBJ1-3 | TRBV4-1 | TGCGCCAGCAGCCTAAAGCCAGGGGGCGATGGAAACACCATATATTTT | CASSLKPGGDGNTIYF
TRBD1 | . | TRBJ1-4 | TRBV27 | TGTGCCAGCAGGACAGGGGCAGGGGAAAAACTGTTTTTT | CASRTGAGEKLFF
. | . | TRBJ2-7 | TRBV4-2 | TGTGCCAGCAGCCAAGTTAGGCAGACTCCCTACGAGCAGTACTTC | CASSQVRQTPYEQYF
. | once | TRBJ2-7 | TRBV9 | TGTGCCAGCAGCGTAGCCGGACAGATGACCTACGAGCAGTACTTC | CASSVAGQMTYEQYF
. | . | TRBJ2-1 | TRBV27 | TGTGCCAGCAGTTTACTCACAGGGCCCGATGAGCAGTTCTTC | CASSLLTGPDEQFF
TRBD1 | . | TRBJ2-1 | TRBV30 | TGTGCCTGGCGTTTCGGGACAGGGGATACTATGTTCTTC | CAWRFGTGDTMFF
TRBD1 | . | TRBJ2-1 | TRBV6-6 | TGTGCCAGCAGCACTTCCTCGACAGGGGGCTTCAATGAGCAGTTCTTC | CASSTSSTGGFNEQFF
. | . | TRBJ1-5 | TRBV5-8 | TGTGCCAGCAGCTTGGGGGGGCAGGGGCAGCCCCAGCATTTT | CASSLGGQGQPQHF
. | . | TRBJ2-1 | TRBV27 | TGTGCCAGCAGCTGGCAGGGGGGTGAGCAGTTCTTC | CASSWQGGEQFF
TRBD1 | . | TRBJ1-2 | TRBV2 | TGTGCCAGCAGTCCCGGACAGGGGGCATATGGCTACACCTTC | CASSPGQGAYGYTF
TRBD1 | . | TRBJ2-1 | TRBV2 | TGTGCCAGCAGTGGTCCGGGGCAGGGGGCCTACAATGAGCAGTTCTTC | CASSGPGQGAYNEQFF
. | . | TRBJ1-4 | TRBV4-1 | TGCGCCAGCAGCCAAGGGACAGCAACTAATGAAAAACTGTTTTTT | CASSQGTATNEKLFF
. | . | TRBJ2-7 | TRBV4-1 | TGCGCCAGCAGCCAAGCCGGGGACGACTACGAGCAGTACTTC | CASSQAGDDYEQYF
. | . | TRBJ2-7 | TRBV19 | TGTGCCAGTAGTATAGGGACGGACTCATTCTACGAGCAGTACTTC | CASSIGTDSFYEQYF
. | . | TRBJ2-1 | TRBV14 | TGTGCCAGCAGCCCGGACCCTGGCAGCGGTTATTATGAGCAGTTCTTC | CASSPDPGSGYYEQFF
. | once | TRBJ2-1 | TRBV9 | TGTGCCAGCAGCGTAGAAGGGGCTAGCTCCTACAATGAGCAGTTCTTC | CASSVEGASSYNEQFF
. | . | TRBJ2-7 | TRBV29-1 | TGCAGCCCAGGGGGGGGATACGAGCAGTACTTC | CSPGGGYEQYF
TRBD1 | . | TRBJ1-2 | TRBV5-4 | TGTGCCAGCAGCTTTCCCTACGGGGGACAGGACTATGGCTACACCTTC | CASSFPYGGQDYGYTF
. | . | TRBJ1-2 | TRBV19 | TGTGCCAGTAGTATCGGACCGCTCTATGGCTACACCTTC | CASSIGPLYGYTF